The 10 T cell receptor beta chains below all came from one sample that was sequenced in a study of blood T cell repertoires in COVID-19. This table comes from immunoSEQ multiplex PCR, and its TCRdb copy is limited to in-frame clones, with some not included. This table has some 110,000 clones, 70% to 90% appearing once. Sequencing was done on a sample of peripheral blood. Receptors originate from a man in his forties or fifties with acute or convalescent COVID-19.

The V call is TRBV7-2, the J call TRBJ1-6; D uncertain. Between the trimmed V and J ends, which lost 1 base and 7 bases, there was a span of 11 bases. The CDR3 covers 15 residues. Germline lookup yields CDR1 SGHTA and CDR2 FQGNSA. CDR3 sequence reads: CASSLGLNRNSPLHF. In DNA form, the CDR3 reads TGTGCCAGCAGCTTAGGTCTTAATCGGAATTCACCCCTCCACTTT.

The chain is built from TRBV15 and TRBJ2-2; 11 bases line up with TRBD2. This CDR3 has 17 amino acids. CDR1 is LNHNV, CDR2 YYDKDF, per germline (reference sequence). Trimming cost V 6 bases and J 3 bases; bases outside gene matches: 9. CDR3 amino acids: CATSLTSGSWDTGELFF. The CDR3 DNA sequence: TGTGCCACCAGTCTTACTAGCGGGAGTTGGGACACCGGGGAGCTGTTTTTT. The entire variable domain, with the rest obtained from reference TRBV15 and TRBJ2-2, is as follows: DAMVIQNPRYQVTQFGKPVTLSCSQTLNHNVMYWYQQKSSQAPKLLFHYYDKDFNNEADTPDNFQSRRPNTSFCFLDIRSPGLGDTAMYLCATSLTSGSWDTGELFFGEGSRLTVL.

The rearrangement uses TRBV6-2 or TRBV6-3 and TRBJ1-5; 7 bases line up with TRBD1. Germline loops: CDR1 MNHEY, CDR2 SVGEGT. J was trimmed by 5 bases and V by 4 bases; bases with no gene match: 11. The CDR3 spans 16 residues. CDR3 nucleotides: TGTGCCAGCAGTTCTAAGTACAGGGGTTGGGATCAGCCCCAGCATTTT. Its protein product is CASSSKYRGWDQPQHF.

The rearrangement joins TRBV15 to TRBJ2-1, with 11 nucleotides matching TRBD2. Germline V gives CDR1 LNHNV, CDR2 YYDKDF (reference sequence). Trimming took 0 bases from V and 5 from J; bases not matched to a gene: 6. This CDR3 is 17 amino acids long. In nucleotides, the CDR3 is TGTGCCACCAGCAGAGATGGAACTAGCGGGAGCCACAATGAGCAGTTCTTC. Translation gives CATSRDGTSGSHNEQFF.

This clone was detected many times. CDR3 residues: CASSQDPSDSLGNSPLHF. DNA for the CDR3: TGCGCCAGCAGCCAAGATCCGTCAGACAGCCTCGGAAATTCACCCCTCCACTTT. This chain uses TRBV4-3 with TRBJ1-6; TRBD1 is a possible D gene (5 bases). V was clipped by 0 bases and J by 7 bases, with 19 bases between them. Germline V gene lookup returns CDR1 LGHNA and CDR2 YSLEER. The CDR3 contains 18 residues.

The chain carries TRBV9 and TRBJ2-3, with 10 bases fitting TRBD2. The trim removed 4 bases at V and 5 bases at J, leaving 7 bases unmatched. This CDR3 is 15 amino acids long. Per the germline V gene, CDR1 is SGDLS and CDR2 is YYNGEE. The CDR3 is CASSPSGGALDTQYF. The CDR3 DNA is TGTGCCAGCAGCCCCAGCGGGGGGGCCTTAGATACGCAGTATTTT. Looking up the rest from reference TRBV9 and TRBJ2-3 gives the full variable domain: DSGVTQTPKHLITATGQRVTLRCSPRSGDLSVYWYQQSLDQGLQFLIQYYNGEERAKGNILERFSAQQFPDLHSELNLSSLELGDSALYFCASSPSGGALDTQYFGPGTRLTVL.

The V call is TRBV9, the J call TRBJ2-3; maybe TRBD2 (6 bases). Between the trimmed V and J ends, which lost 1 base and 5 bases, there was a span of 17 bases. This CDR3 is 16 amino acids long. Germline V CDR1 and CDR2: SGDLS, YYNGEE. CDR3 DNA: TGTGCCAGCAGCGTAAGTTGGTCAGGGCGGGGAGATACGCAGTATTTT. As protein: CASSVSWSGRGDTQYF.

The V gene is TRBV5-1, the J gene TRBJ1-2; perhaps TRBD1 as D (6 bases). The CDR3 length is 15 residues. Germline lookup yields CDR1 SGHRS and CDR2 YFSETQ. With 0 bases removed from V and 4 bases from J, the gap between germline ends came to 13 bases. The CDR3 loop is CASSLGGPLVYGYTF. The CDR3 coding sequence is TGCGCCAGCAGCTTGGGGGGGCCATTGGTCTATGGCTACACCTTC. Full variable domain (rest looked up from reference TRBV5-1 and TRBJ1-2): KAGVTQTPRYLIKTRGQQVTLSCSPISGHRSVSWYQQTPGQGLQFLFEYFSETQRNKGNFPGRFSGRQFSNSRSEMNVSTLELGDSALYLCASSLGGPLVYGYTFGSGTRLTVV.

This chain joins TRBV11-3 and TRBJ2-7, with a tentative D call TRBD1 (6 bases). With 1 base removed from V and 3 bases from J, the gap between germline ends came to 10 bases. The CDR3 runs to 14 residues. Germline CDR1 SGHNT, CDR2 YENEEA. The CDR3 sequence: CASSLAGRGYEQYF. The CDR3 DNA is TGTGCCAGCAGCTTAGCGGGCAGGGGCTACGAGCAGTACTTC.

As DNA, the CDR3 is TGCGCCAGCAGCCCTCTAGTGGAACGTTCACCCCTCCACTTT. Its translation: CASSPLVERSPLHF. V is TRBV4-1 and J is TRBJ1-6; D is undetermined. Germline assignment: CDR1 MGHRA and CDR2 YSYEKL. Trimming cost V 4 bases and J 9 bases, with 13 bases left between them. The length of the CDR3 is 14 residues.